Here is one T cell receptor (beta chain) with its context. Germline CDR1 is SGHTA and CDR2 is FQGTGA. CDR3 size: 14 residues. V lost 1 base and J 1 base, leaving 7 bases between the germline ends. This entry belongs to a study of blood T cell repertoires in COVID-19. Study information: COVID-19 samples collected from the United States, Italy and Spain covered acute and convalescent phases. T cells, B-cell-depleted T cells, or PBMCs provided the cDNA or gDNA that served as material.

Original analysis: Amplification of reference gene primers provided the estimated nucleated cell counts. TCRdb's table, derived via immunoSEQ multiplex PCR, lists solely in-frame clones and lacks some. V and J calls and clone size are as listed in that table; D and trimming were resolved from the DNA. The sample has about 210,000 clones; approximately 80% are singletons. The source of this sequence is a man aged 55-75 years with acute or convalescent COVID-19. The chain joins TRBV7-3 to TRBJ1-1; D gene ambiguous. The sample comprised peripheral blood. The DNA of the CDR3 is TGTGCCAGCAGCTTAAGTTCAGGGAACACTGAAGCTTTCTTT. Its translation: CASSLSSGNTEAFF. The whole variable domain, filled in from reference TRBV7-3 and TRBJ1-1, reads GAGVSQTPSNKVTEKGKYVELRCDPISGHTALYWYRQSLGQGPEFLIYFQGTGAADDSGLPNDRFFAVRPEGSVSTLKIQRTERGDSAVYLCASSLSSGNTEAFFGQGTRLTVV.